A single sample is the source of the 14 T cell receptor beta chains below, sequenced in a study of CD8+CD57+ T cells in acquired aplastic anemia. The template used for profiling TCR beta VDJ and CDR3 was genomic DNA. TCRdb itself ran the reads through MiXCR, one entry per CDR3 protein. The sample consists of 40,000 or so distinct CDR3 sequences, roughly 77% of them appearing once. What was sequenced was sorted CD4+, CD8+, or CD8+CD57+ T cells (not recorded which) from PBMCs. These receptors all stem from a human donor in good health, serving as a control.

This clonotype showed up just once. The CDR3 DNA reads TGCAGCGTGACATTACGCACAGATACGCAGTATTTT. Encoded protein: CSVTLRTDTQYF. The chain has TRBV20-1 and TRBJ2-3; no clear D. Germline V lookup: CDR1 DFQATT, CDR2 SNEGSKA (reference sequence). This CDR3 contains 12 residues.

The chain is built from TRBV19 and TRBJ2-3; no clear D. This CDR3 spans 12 amino acids. The ends were cut back, 5 bases at V and 5 bases at J, with 8 bases in the middle. From germline, CDR1 is LNHDA and CDR2 SQIVND (reference sequence). CDR3 region: CASSCFGDTQYF. The CDR3 DNA reads TGTGCCAGTAGTTGCTTCGGAGATACGCAGTATTTT.

This clonotype has a single count. The chain joins TRBV7-9 to TRBJ1-2, with a weak D call TRBD1 (6 bases). V was cut by 4 bases and J by 3 bases, with 15 bases left in between. Germline V gene data show CDR1 as SEHNR and CDR2 as FQNEAQ (reference sequence). This CDR3 has 15 residues. The CDR3 sequence is CASSSNRAQYYGYTF. The CDR3, as DNA: TGTGCCAGCAGCTCGAACAGGGCTCAATACTATGGCTACACCTTC.

This clonotype has more than one count but fewer than ten. A read error is likely, as this CDR3 ends without the conserved phenylalanine or tryptophan. The gene calls are TRBV5-1 and TRBJ2-3; tentatively, D is TRBD1 (5 bases). The CDR3 extends over 15 amino acids. CDR1 is SGHRS and CDR2 is YFSETQ in the germline V gene. V gave up 1 base and J gave up 10 bases, with 19 bases separating them. CDR3 in amino acids: CASSLMTAQWDSQYS. CDR3 nucleotide sequence: TGCGCCAGCAGCTTGATGACAGCCCAGTGGGATTCGCAGTATTCT.

The chain combines TRBV7-2 with TRBJ1-5, with D unclear. Germline V gene data show CDR1 as SGHTA and CDR2 as FQGNSA. With 5 bases removed from V and 4 bases from J, the gap between germline ends came to 9 bases. The CDR3 sequence is 13 residues long. CDR3 nucleotides: TGTGCCAGCAGCACACTGGAAAATCAGCCCCAGCATTTT. Amino acid sequence: CASSTLENQPQHF.

V and J are TRBV7-9 and TRBJ2-7; D is possibly TRBD1 or TRBD2 (5 bases each). Germline V gene lookup returns CDR1 SEHNR and CDR2 FQNEAQ (reference sequence). The CDR3 spans 13 residues. Between the trimmed V and J ends, which lost 8 bases and 2 bases, there was a span of 13 bases. As DNA, the CDR3 is TGTGCCAGCTCCGGGACGGATACCTACGAGCAGTACTTC. It is translated as CASSGTDTYEQYF.

This clonotype is medium-sized (0.01 to 0.1%) within its sample. The J gene is TRBJ2-7, the V gene TRBV5-6; D uncertain. The V end was cut by 7 bases, the J end by 0 bases, with 11 bases between. The CDR3 is 13 residues long. CDR1 is SGHDT, CDR2 YYEEEE, per germline. The CDR3 sequence: CASGSLSSYEQYF. In DNA, the CDR3 is TGTGCCAGCGGCAGCCTTAGCTCCTACGAGCAGTACTTC.

This clonotype is deemed medium-sized. This rearrangement joins TRBV4-3 to TRBJ2-1; D is possibly TRBD1 (5 bases). Germline-derived CDR1 and CDR2 are LGHNA and YSLEER. Trimming removed 0 bases from V and 6 bases from J, with 15 bases in between. This CDR3 is 16 amino acids long. DNA of the CDR3: TGCGCCAGCAGCCAAGATAGGGGATCTCTCCTCAATGAGCAGTTCTTC. Residues: CASSQDRGSLLNEQFF.

The chain employs TRBV20-1 and TRBJ1-3; D remains ambiguous. CDR1 and CDR2 from the germline V gene are DFQATT and SNEGSKA (reference sequence). Trimming pared 1 base from V and 3 bases from J, leaving 7 bases between. This CDR3 is built from 13 residues. In DNA, the CDR3 is TGCAGTGCTAGAGCAACCGTTGGAAACACCATATATTTT. Translating it yields CSARATVGNTIYF.

The table lists this clonotype with a few counts. The chain uses TRBV29-1 and TRBJ1-4; D is possibly TRBD1 (5 bases). Germline CDR1 reads SQVTM; CDR2 reads ANQGSEA. V lost 5 bases and J lost 7, with 14 bases in between. The CDR3 loop spans 13 amino acids. The CDR3: CSVKKGDTEKLFF. CDR3 in DNA: TGCAGCGTTAAGAAAGGGGATACTGAAAAACTGTTTTTT.

V gene TRBV2 combines with J gene TRBJ2-1; TRBD2 agrees at 11 bases. Germline assignment: CDR1 SNHLY and CDR2 FYNNEI. The trim removed 6 bases at V and 4 bases at J, leaving 8 bases unmatched. The CDR3 sequence is 16 residues long. CDR3 loop: CASRGLTSGAYNEQFF. As DNA, the CDR3 is TGTGCCAGCAGGGGCCTGACTAGCGGGGCATACAATGAGCAGTTCTTC.

The gene calls are TRBV30 and TRBJ2-3, with D possibly matching TRBD1 (5 bases). The CDR3 is 15 residues long. Germline lookup yields CDR1 GTSNPN and CDR2 SVGIG (reference sequence). V was clipped by 4 bases and J by 0 bases, with 14 bases between them. The CDR3 here is CAWTLDTGSTDTQYF. CDR3 bases: TGTGCCTGGACACTGGACACTGGCAGCACAGATACGCAGTATTTT. Full variable domain (rest looked up from reference TRBV30 and TRBJ2-3): SQTIHQWPATLVQPVGSPLSLECTVEGTSNPNLYWYRQAAGRGLQLLFYSVGIGQISSEVPQNLSASRPQDRQFILSSKKLLLSDSGFYLCAWTLDTGSTDTQYFGPGTRLTVL.

This rearrangement joins TRBV6-2 or TRBV6-3 to TRBJ2-1; 11 positions match TRBD2. Germline CDR1 is MNHEY and CDR2 is SVGEGT. The CDR3 contains 16 residues. With 0 bases clipped from V and 4 bases from J, the junction kept 2 bases outside the gene matches. CDR3 nucleotide sequence: TGTGCCAGCAGTTACTCTAGCGGGGGGGCGTACAATGAGCAGTTCTTC. Translated: CASSYSSGGAYNEQFF.

J is TRBJ1-6 and V is TRBV5-1, with D unclear. Trimming took off 0 bases at V and 3 bases at J, with 7 bases between the two ends. This CDR3 is built from 15 residues. CDR1 is SGHRS, CDR2 YFSETQ, per germline. The DNA of the CDR3 is TGCGCCAGCAGCTTGGGGGCGGACTATAATTCACCCCTCCACTTT. Translation: CASSLGADYNSPLHF.